These 5 T cell receptor beta chains were all obtained from the same sample, sequenced in a study of blood T cells in healthy people across ages. Combining a sample-barcoded 5' primer with a J-beta primer mix, a second PCR ran for roughly 7 to 12 cycles. From the 5' RACE reads, TCRdb called clonotypes with MiXCR, one entry per CDR3 protein. The sample carries hundreds of thousands of distinct CDR3 sequences, nearly 60% recorded once. The sequenced sample was blood. All receptors come from a man younger than 40 in good health.

This clonotype was counted a few times. This chain connects TRBV20-1 to TRBJ2-3; D might be TRBD2 (6 bases). The CDR3 is 16 amino acids. Germline V gives CDR1 DFQATT, CDR2 SNEGSKA (reference sequence). Trimming removed 4 bases from V and 5 bases from J, with 22 bases in between. DNA of the CDR3: TGCAGTGCTACGTCGGGGATAGCGGAAAGGGGAGATACGCAGTATTTT. Its translation is CSATSGIAERGDTQYF.

This clonotype appeared a few times. CDR3 sequence: CASMPRPSGGGYTF. CDR3 nucleotides: TGTGCCAGCATGCCCCGGCCATCAGGGGGTGGCTACACCTTC. The rearrangement joins TRBV12-3 or TRBV12-4 to TRBJ1-2, with 7 bases matching TRBD1. The CDR3 spans 14 residues. V lost 7 bases to trimming and J lost 7 bases; unmatched junction nucleotides: 12.

The chain joins TRBV6-5 to TRBJ2-5, with D perhaps matching TRBD1 (5 bases). The CDR3 runs to 15 residues. Germline CDR1 is MNHEY and CDR2 is SVGAGI. V lost 5 bases to trimming and J lost 1 base, with 14 bases between them. The CDR3 reads CASSPHPRGQETQYF. Here the CDR3 DNA reads TGTGCCAGCAGTCCCCACCCAAGGGGCCAAGAGACCCAGTACTTC.

The rearrangement uses TRBV7-3 and TRBJ1-1; D remains ambiguous. CDR1 is SGHTA, CDR2 FQGTGA, per germline. V was shortened by 5 bases and J by 0 bases, with 19 bases between the two germline ends. This CDR3 comprises 17 residues. CDR3 nucleotides: TGTGCCAGCAGCGACCAAGAAAGGCGGGGTCTGAACACTGAAGCTTTCTTT. Translating gives CASSDQERRGLNTEAFF.

This clonotype was observed at least ten times. The J gene is TRBJ2-3, the V gene TRBV29-1; no definite D call. Germline assignment: CDR1 SQVTM and CDR2 ANQGSEA. The V end was cut by 3 bases, the J end by 14 bases, with 15 bases between. The CDR3 runs 11 residues. Here the CDR3 DNA reads TGCAGCGTTGAGGGCCAGCTTGAACTGTATTTT. It yields the protein CSVEGQLELYF.